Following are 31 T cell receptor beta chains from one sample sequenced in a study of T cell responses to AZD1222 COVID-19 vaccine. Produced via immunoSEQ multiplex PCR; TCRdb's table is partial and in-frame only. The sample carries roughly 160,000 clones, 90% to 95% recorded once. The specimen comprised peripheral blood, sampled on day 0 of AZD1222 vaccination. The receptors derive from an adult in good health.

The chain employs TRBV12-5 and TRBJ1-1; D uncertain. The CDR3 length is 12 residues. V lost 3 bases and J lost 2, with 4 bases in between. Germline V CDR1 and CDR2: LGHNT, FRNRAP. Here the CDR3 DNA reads TGTGCTAGTGGTTTAGATAACACTGAAGCTTTCTTT. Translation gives CASGLDNTEAFF.

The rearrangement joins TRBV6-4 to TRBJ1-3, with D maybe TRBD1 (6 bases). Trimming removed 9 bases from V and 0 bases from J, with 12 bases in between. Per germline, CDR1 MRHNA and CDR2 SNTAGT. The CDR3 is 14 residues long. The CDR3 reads CARFRDTSGNTIYF. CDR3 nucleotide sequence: TGTGCCAGATTCCGGGACACCTCTGGAAACACCATATATTTT.

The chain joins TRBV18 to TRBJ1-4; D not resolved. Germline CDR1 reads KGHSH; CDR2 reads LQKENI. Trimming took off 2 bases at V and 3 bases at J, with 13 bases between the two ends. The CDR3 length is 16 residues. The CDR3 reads CASSPFQFQANEKLFF. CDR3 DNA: TGTGCCAGCTCACCATTCCAGTTTCAAGCTAATGAAAAACTGTTTTTT.

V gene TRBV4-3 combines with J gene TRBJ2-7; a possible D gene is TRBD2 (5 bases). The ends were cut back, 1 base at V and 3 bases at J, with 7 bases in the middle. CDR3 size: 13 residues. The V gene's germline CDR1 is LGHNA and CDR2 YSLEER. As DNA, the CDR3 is TGCGCCAGCAGCCAAGCACGGGACTACGAGCAGTACTTC. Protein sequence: CASSQARDYEQYF.

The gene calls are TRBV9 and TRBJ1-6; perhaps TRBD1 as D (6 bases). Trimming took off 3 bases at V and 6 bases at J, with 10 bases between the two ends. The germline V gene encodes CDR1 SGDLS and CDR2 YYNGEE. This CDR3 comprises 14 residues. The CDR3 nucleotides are TGTGCCAGCAGCGCAGGGGCTACTAATTCACCCCTCCACTTT. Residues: CASSAGATNSPLHF.

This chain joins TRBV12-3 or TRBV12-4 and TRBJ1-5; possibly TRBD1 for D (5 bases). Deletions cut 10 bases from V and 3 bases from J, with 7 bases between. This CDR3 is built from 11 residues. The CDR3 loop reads CATGTNQPQHF. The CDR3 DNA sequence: TGTGCCACCGGGACCAATCAGCCCCAGCATTTT.

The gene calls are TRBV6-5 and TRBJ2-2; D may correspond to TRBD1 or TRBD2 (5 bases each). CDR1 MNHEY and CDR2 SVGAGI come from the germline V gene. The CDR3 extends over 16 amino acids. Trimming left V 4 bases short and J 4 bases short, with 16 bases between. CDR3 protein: CASSFTSGTLTGELFF. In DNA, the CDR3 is TGTGCCAGCAGTTTTACGTCGGGGACCCTCACCGGGGAGCTGTTTTTT.

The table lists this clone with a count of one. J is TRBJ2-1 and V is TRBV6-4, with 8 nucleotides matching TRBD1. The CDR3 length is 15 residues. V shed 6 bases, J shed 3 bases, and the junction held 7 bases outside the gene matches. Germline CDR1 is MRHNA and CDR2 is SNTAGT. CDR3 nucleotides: TGTGCCAGCAGAACAGGGACAGGAGACTACAATGAGCAGTTCTTC. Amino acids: CASRTGTGDYNEQFF.

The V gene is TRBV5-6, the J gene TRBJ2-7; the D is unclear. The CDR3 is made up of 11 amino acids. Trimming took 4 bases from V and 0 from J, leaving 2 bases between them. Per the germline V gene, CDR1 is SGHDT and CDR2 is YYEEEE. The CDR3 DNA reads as TGTGCCAGCAGCGACTCCTACGAGCAGTACTTC. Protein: CASSDSYEQYF.

This CDR3 is CASSSTSGRKVDTQYF. The CDR3, as DNA: TGTGCCAGCAGCTCGACTAGCGGGAGAAAGGTAGATACGCAGTATTTT. J is TRBJ2-3 and V is TRBV7-9; 12 bases are a match to TRBD2. V shed 4 bases, J shed 5 bases, and the junction held 7 bases outside the gene matches. CDR1 is SEHNR, CDR2 FQNEAQ, per germline (reference sequence). This CDR3 has 16 amino acids.

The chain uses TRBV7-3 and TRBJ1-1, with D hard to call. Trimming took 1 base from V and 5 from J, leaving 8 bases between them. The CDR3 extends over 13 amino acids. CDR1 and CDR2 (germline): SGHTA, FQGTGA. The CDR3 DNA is TGTGCCAGCAGCTTAAATGCCGGGACTGAAGCTTTCTTT. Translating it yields CASSLNAGTEAFF.

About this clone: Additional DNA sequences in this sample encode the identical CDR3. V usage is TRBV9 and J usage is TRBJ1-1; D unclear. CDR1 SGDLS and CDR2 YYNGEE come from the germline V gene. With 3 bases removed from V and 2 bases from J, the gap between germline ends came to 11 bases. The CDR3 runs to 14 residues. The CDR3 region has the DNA TGTGCCAGCAGCGGCGGACGGGCTAACACTGAAGCTTTCTTT. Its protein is CASSGGRANTEAFF.

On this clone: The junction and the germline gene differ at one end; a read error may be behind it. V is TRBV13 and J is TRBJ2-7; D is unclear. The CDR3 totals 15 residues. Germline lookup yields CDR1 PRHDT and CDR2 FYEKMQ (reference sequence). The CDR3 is CASSLGGRSSYEQYF. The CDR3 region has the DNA TGTGCCAGCAGCCTAGGTGGACGAAGCTCCTACGAGCAGTACTTC.

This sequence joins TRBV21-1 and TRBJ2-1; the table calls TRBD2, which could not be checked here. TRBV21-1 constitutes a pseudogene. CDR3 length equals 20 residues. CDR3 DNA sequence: TGTGCCAGCAGCAAAATCCGGACTAGCGGGGGGAGACGCTCCTACAATGAGCAGTTCTTC. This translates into CASSKIRTSGGRRSYNEQFF.

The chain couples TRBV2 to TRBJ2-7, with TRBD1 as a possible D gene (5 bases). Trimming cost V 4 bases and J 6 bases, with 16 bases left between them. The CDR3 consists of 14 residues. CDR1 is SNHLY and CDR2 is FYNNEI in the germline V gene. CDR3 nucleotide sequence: TGTGCCAGCAGTGGGCTTTCGGACACTGCCGAGCAGTACTTC. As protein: CASSGLSDTAEQYF.

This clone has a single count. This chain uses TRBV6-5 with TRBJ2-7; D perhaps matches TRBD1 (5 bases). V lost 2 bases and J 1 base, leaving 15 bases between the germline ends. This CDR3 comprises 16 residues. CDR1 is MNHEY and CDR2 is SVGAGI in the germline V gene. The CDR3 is CASSYLRTKESYEQYF. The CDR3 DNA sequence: TGTGCCAGCAGTTACCTACGGACAAAGGAGTCCTACGAGCAGTACTTC.

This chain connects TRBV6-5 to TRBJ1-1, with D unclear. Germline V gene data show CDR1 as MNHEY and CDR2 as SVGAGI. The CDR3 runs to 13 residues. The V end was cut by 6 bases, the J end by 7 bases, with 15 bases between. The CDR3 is CASSRVGSGEAFF. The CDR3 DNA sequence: TGTGCCAGCAGCCGGGTAGGATCGGGTGAAGCTTTCTTT.

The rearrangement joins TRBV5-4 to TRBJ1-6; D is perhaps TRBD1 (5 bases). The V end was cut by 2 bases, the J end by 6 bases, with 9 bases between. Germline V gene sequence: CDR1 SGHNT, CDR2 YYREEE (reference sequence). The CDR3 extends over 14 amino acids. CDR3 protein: CASSFRGSNSPLHF. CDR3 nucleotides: TGTGCCAGCAGCTTCCGGGGGTCTAATTCACCCCTCCACTTT.

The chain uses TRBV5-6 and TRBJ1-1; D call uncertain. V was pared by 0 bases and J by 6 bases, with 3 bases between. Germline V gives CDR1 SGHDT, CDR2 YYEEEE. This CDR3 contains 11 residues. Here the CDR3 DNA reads TGTGCCAGCAGCTTGGTATCTGAAGCTTTCTTT. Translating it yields CASSLVSEAFF. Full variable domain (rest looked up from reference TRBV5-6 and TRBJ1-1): DAGVTQSPTHLIKTRGQQVTLRCSPKSGHDTVSWYQQALGQGPQFIFQYYEEEERQRGNFPDRFSGHQFPNYSSELNVNALLLGDSALYLCASSLVSEAFFGQGTRLTVV.

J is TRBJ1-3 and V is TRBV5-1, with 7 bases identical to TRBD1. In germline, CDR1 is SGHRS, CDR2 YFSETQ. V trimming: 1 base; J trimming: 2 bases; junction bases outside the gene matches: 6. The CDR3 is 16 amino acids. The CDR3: CASSLKGARAGNTIYF. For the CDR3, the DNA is TGCGCCAGCAGCTTGAAGGGGGCAAGGGCTGGAAACACCATATATTTT. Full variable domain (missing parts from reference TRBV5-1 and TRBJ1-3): KAGVTQTPRYLIKTRGQQVTLSCSPISGHRSVSWYQQTPGQGLQFLFEYFSETQRNKGNFPGRFSGRQFSNSRSEMNVSTLELGDSALYLCASSLKGARAGNTIYFGEGSWLTVV.

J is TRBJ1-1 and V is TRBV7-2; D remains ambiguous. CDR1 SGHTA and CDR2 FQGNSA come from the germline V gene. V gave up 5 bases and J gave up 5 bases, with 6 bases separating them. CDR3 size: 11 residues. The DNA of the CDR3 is TGTGCCAGCAGCCCCCGAACTGAAGCTTTCTTT. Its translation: CASSPRTEAFF.

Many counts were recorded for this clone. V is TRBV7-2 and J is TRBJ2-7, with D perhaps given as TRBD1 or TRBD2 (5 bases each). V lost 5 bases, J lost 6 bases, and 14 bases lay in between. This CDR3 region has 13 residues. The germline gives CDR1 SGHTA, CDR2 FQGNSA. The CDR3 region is CASSPGPGAEQYF. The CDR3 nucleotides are TGTGCCAGCAGCCCGGGACCCGGGGCCGAGCAGTACTTC.

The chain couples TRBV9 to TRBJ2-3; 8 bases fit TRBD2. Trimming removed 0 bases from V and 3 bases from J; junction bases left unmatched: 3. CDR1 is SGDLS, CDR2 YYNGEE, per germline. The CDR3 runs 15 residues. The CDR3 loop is CASSVGASGTDTQYF. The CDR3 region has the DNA TGTGCCAGCAGCGTAGGGGCTAGCGGGACAGATACGCAGTATTTT. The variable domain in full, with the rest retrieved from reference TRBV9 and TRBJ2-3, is DSGVTQTPKHLITATGQRVTLRCSPRSGDLSVYWYQQSLDQGLQFLIQYYNGEERAKGNILERFSAQQFPDLHSELNLSSLELGDSALYFCASSVGASGTDTQYFGPGTRLTVL.

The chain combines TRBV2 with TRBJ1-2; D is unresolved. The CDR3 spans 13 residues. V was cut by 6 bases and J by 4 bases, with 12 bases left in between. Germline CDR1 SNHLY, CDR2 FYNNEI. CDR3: CASSRDKLYGYTF. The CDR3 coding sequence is TGTGCCAGCAGCAGAGACAAGCTCTATGGCTACACCTTC.

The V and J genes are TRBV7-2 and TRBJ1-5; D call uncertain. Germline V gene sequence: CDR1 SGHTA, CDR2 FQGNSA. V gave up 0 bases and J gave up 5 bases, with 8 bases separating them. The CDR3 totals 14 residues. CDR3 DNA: TGTGCCAGCAGCTTAGCACGAGGAGATCAGCCCCAGCATTTT. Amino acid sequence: CASSLARGDQPQHF.

In nucleotides, the CDR3 is TGTGCCAGCAGCGTACAGGTTAACACCGGGGAGCTGTTTTTT. It specifies CASSVQVNTGELFF. The chain uses TRBV2 and TRBJ2-2, with D possibly TRBD1 on 5 matching bases. The CDR3 is 14 amino acids. The germline CDR1 and CDR2 sequences are SNHLY and FYNNEI. V lost 6 bases, J lost 2 bases, and 10 bases lay in between.

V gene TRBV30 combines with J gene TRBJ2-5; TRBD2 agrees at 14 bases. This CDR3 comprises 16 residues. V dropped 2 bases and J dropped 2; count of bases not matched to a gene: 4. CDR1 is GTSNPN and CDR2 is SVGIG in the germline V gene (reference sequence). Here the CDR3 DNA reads TGTGCCTGGAGTAGGGGACTAGCGGGAGTACAAGAGACCCAGTACTTC. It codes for CAWSRGLAGVQETQYF.

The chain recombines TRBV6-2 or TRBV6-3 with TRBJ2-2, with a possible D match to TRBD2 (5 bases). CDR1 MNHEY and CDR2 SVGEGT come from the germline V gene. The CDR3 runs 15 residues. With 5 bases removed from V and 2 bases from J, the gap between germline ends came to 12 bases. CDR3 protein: CASSRHGLNTGELFF. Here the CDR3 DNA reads TGTGCCAGCAGTAGACACGGACTTAACACCGGGGAGCTGTTTTTT.

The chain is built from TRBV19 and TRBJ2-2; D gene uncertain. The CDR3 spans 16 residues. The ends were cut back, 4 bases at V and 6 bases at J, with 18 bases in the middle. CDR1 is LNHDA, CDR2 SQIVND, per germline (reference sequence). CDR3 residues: CASSTHYSRTAGELFF. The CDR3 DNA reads TGTGCCAGTAGTACCCATTATTCCAGGACGGCCGGGGAGCTGTTTTTT.

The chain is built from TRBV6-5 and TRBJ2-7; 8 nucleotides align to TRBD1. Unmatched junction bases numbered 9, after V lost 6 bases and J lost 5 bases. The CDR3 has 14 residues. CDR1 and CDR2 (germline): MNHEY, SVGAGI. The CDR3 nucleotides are TGTGCCAGCAGAAATCGACAGGGGCGGGACGAGCAGTACTTC. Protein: CASRNRQGRDEQYF.

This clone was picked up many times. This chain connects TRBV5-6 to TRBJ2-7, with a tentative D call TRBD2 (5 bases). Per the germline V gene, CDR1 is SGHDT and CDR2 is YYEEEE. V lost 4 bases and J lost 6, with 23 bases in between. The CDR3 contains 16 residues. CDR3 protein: CASSQTPDSIPSEQYF. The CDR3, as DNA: TGTGCCAGCAGCCAGACACCGGACTCGATCCCTTCCGAGCAGTACTTC.